This T cell receptor beta chain was sequenced in a study of cytomegalovirus exposure and HLA in healthy donors. Study-wide findings and caveats: Rarity held for most TCR sequences, but there were some public TCRs that occurred in many donors. 87-base-pair reads could not separate some V segments, including TRBV6-2 and TRBV6-3. A few of the chains that were CMV-associated were confirmed in vitro to be specific for CMV antigens.

The PCR contained 60 Vbeta and 13 Jbeta primers. Sequenced by immunoSEQ multiplex PCR; TCRdb stores in-frame clones only, minus some. The table has 130,000 to 150,000 clones, around three quarters seen once; the top ten hold around 6.7%. Note on this clone: Its specificity is not known.

CDR1 and CDR2 (germline): MDHEN, SYDVKM. The CDR3 is 13 amino acids. V was shortened by 3 bases and J by 6 bases, with 9 bases between the two germline ends. The chain recombines TRBV28 with TRBJ1-5; no clear D. The clonotype comes from a woman aged 40 to 49 in good health and CMV-seropositive. What was sequenced was PBMCs. CDR3 in DNA: TGTGCCAGCAGTTTGGCTCCCAGTCAGCCCCAGCATTTT. Encoded protein: CASSLAPSQPQHF.